This T cell receptor (beta chain) comes out of a study of T-cell memory formation after mild COVID-19. 5'RACE primed at constant segments yielded TCR alpha and TCR beta cDNA libraries bearing sample barcodes and UMIs. TCRdb re-derived calls from the 5' RACE reads in MiXCR, one entry per CDR3 protein. The data contain 400,000 to 500,000 distinct CDR3 sequences, roughly 26% of them seen just once; the ten biggest clones take up 7.5% to 10%. Of note for this clonotype: Its cognate antigen is unknown.

Study-wide results and limits: Nothing confirmed that second-wave clones peaking on day 37 were specific for SARS-CoV-2. CM and EM subsets held most contracting CD4+ clones; EMRA held CD8+ ones.

Trimming removed 0 bases at V and 3 bases at J, with 7 bases between. Germline-derived CDR1 and CDR2 are SGHRS and YFSETQ. The CDR3 is 15 residues long. What was sequenced was PBMCs or a T cell subset sorted from them (not recorded which). This clonotype originated in an adult woman who had mild COVID-19 (a few samples of this study predate the infection). Cell type and time point are not known. The genes are TRBV5-1 and TRBJ2-6; no clear D. CDR3 loop: CASSLAGRGANVLTF. The CDR3 DNA reads TGCGCCAGCAGCTTGGCCGGCCGTGGGGCCAACGTCCTGACTTTC.